These 27 T cell receptor beta chains were sequenced from one sample in a study of cytomegalovirus exposure and HLA in healthy donors. The PCR had 60 Vbeta and 13 Jbeta primers. Libraries were prepared by immunoSEQ multiplex PCR; TCRdb keeps only in-frame clonotypes and omits some of them. The sample carries over 130,000 clones, roughly 80% recorded once. Sequencing used PBMCs. Receptor source: a female donor in good health and CMV-seronegative.

The chain uses TRBV2 and TRBJ1-2; D is unresolved. V shed 5 bases and J shed 3 bases, with 13 bases lying between them. Germline V gene data show CDR1 as SNHLY and CDR2 as FYNNEI. This CDR3 spans 14 amino acids. This chain's CDR3 is CASSWILGDYGYTF. In nucleotides, the CDR3 is TGTGCCAGCAGTTGGATCCTCGGGGACTATGGCTACACCTTC. Filled out from reference TRBV2 and TRBJ1-2, the complete variable domain reads EPEVTQTPSHQVTQMGQEVILRCVPISNHLYFYWYRQILGQKVEFLVSFYNNEISEKSEIFDDQFSVERPDGSNFTLKIRSTKLEDSAMYFCASSWILGDYGYTFGSGTRLTVV.

The V call is TRBV29-1, the J call TRBJ1-2, with D possibly being TRBD1 (6 bases). V was pared by 6 bases and J by 0 bases, with 14 bases between. Germline V gives CDR1 SQVTM, CDR2 ANQGSEA. The CDR3 covers 14 residues. The CDR3 region has the DNA TGCAGCGTGGGAGGGGGGCCAGCTAACTATGGCTACACCTTC. It is translated as CSVGGGPANYGYTF. Based on the CDR3 plus reference TRBV29-1 and TRBJ1-2, the full variable domain is SAVISQKPSRDICQRGTSLTIQCQVDSQVTMMFWYRQQPGQSLTLIATANQGSEATYESGFVIDKFPISRPNLTFSTLTVSNMSPEDSSIYLCSVGGGPANYGYTFGSGTRLTVV.

The rearrangement joins TRBV23-1 to TRBJ2-7; TRBD1 might be the D (5 bases). TRBV23-1 is sorted into the ORF group, with uncertain function. Trimming shortened V by 6 bases and J by 2 bases, and 14 bases separated the two germline ends. This CDR3 contains 14 residues. The CDR3 is CASRSRSGPYEQYF. CDR3 nucleotide sequence: TGCGCCAGCAGGAGTCGGTCAGGGCCCTACGAGCAGTACTTC.

The V call is TRBV29-1, the J call TRBJ1-3; maybe TRBD1 (6 bases). This CDR3 region has 15 residues. Trimming removed 4 bases at V and 0 bases at J, with 13 bases between. Germline V gene sequence: CDR1 SQVTM, CDR2 ANQGSEA. CDR3 protein: CSVVGATNSGNTIYF. In DNA, the CDR3 is TGCAGCGTTGTGGGGGCCACTAACTCTGGAAACACCATATATTTT.

V gene TRBV18 combines with J gene TRBJ2-3, with TRBD2 matching over 8 bases. CDR3 size: 13 residues. J was trimmed by 6 bases and V by 3 bases; bases with no gene match: 2. The germline gives CDR1 KGHSH, CDR2 LQKENI. The CDR3 DNA follows: TGTGCCAGCTCACCTACTAGCGGTGATACGCAGTATTTT. Translating it yields CASSPTSGDTQYF.

The gene calls are TRBV27 and TRBJ2-3; no firm D call. The CDR3 totals 13 residues. Trimming removed 6 bases at V and 1 base at J, with 8 bases between. Germline CDR1 MNHEY, CDR2 SMNVEV (reference sequence). The CDR3 nucleotides read TGTGCCAGCAGGAAGCAGGGCACAGATACGCAGTATTTT. Amino acid sequence: CASRKQGTDTQYF.

The chain has TRBV13 and TRBJ1-3; 8 bases agree with TRBD1. V lost 5 bases and J lost 3; bases outside the gene matches: 6. Germline V gives CDR1 PRHDT, CDR2 FYEKMQ (reference sequence). There are 15 residues in the CDR3. The CDR3 DNA sequence: TGTGCCAGCAGCGGATCCAGGGGGCTTGGAAACACCATATATTTT. The encoded protein is CASSGSRGLGNTIYF. Supplemented by reference TRBV13 and TRBJ1-3, the full variable domain reads AAGVIQSPRHLIKEKRETATLKCYPIPRHDTVYWYQQGPGQDPQFLISFYEKMQSDKGSIPDRFSAQQFSDYHSELNMSSLELGDSALYFCASSGSRGLGNTIYFGEGSWLTVV.

The chain employs TRBV10-2 and TRBJ2-7; D ambiguous. This CDR3 is 12 amino acids long. Germline values: CDR1 WSHSY, CDR2 SAAADI. V was clipped by 6 bases and J by 1 base, with 7 bases between them. The CDR3: CASSLGSYEQYF. The CDR3 nucleotides are TGCGCCAGCAGCCTAGGATCCTACGAGCAGTACTTC.

J is TRBJ1-1 and V is TRBV28; 8 positions match TRBD1. The length of the CDR3 is 16 residues. Germline values: CDR1 MDHEN, CDR2 SYDVKM. J gave up 0 bases and V 1 base, and 4 bases lay outside the gene matches. CDR3 amino acids: CASSLSRTGMNTEAFF. CDR3 DNA sequence: TGTGCCAGCAGTTTATCTCGGACAGGGATGAACACTGAAGCTTTCTTT.

The table lists this clone with a few counts. This chain uses TRBV27 with TRBJ2-7; a possible D gene is TRBD2 (5 bases). The germline gives CDR1 MNHEY, CDR2 SMNVEV (reference sequence). This CDR3 has 15 amino acids. V lost 5 bases, J lost 2 bases, and 16 bases lay in between. The CDR3 DNA sequence: TGTGCCAGCAGTCCACTCTCGGGATACACCTACGAGCAGTACTTC. The encoded protein is CASSPLSGYTYEQYF.

This sequence joins TRBV7-9 and TRBJ2-7; 10 bases fit TRBD1. V shed 5 bases, J shed 2 bases, and the junction held 3 bases outside the gene matches. This CDR3 has 14 amino acids. CDR1 SEHNR and CDR2 FQNEAQ come from the germline V gene (reference sequence). The CDR3 region is CASSPGTGAYEQYF. In DNA, the CDR3 is TGTGCCAGCAGCCCCGGGACAGGGGCCTACGAGCAGTACTTC.

The J gene is TRBJ2-7, the V gene TRBV4-2; the match to TRBD1 covers 7 bases. CDR1 and CDR2 (germline): LGHNA, YNFKEQ. The CDR3 loop spans 16 amino acids. Trimming took 0 bases from V and 0 from J; bases not matched to a gene: 5. The DNA for the CDR3 is TGTGCCAGCAGCCAAGAACACCGACAGGGCTCCTACGAGCAGTACTTC. It specifies CASSQEHRQGSYEQYF.

The chain's CDR3 is CASSRGGTANQPQHF. The CDR3 bases are TGTGCCAGCAGTCGGGGGGGGACAGCCAATCAGCCCCAGCATTTT. This sequence joins TRBV2 and TRBJ1-5, with 7 bases fitting TRBD1. Germline assignment: CDR1 SNHLY and CDR2 FYNNEI. This CDR3 comprises 15 residues. V was pared by 5 bases and J by 3 bases, with 7 bases of the junction left unmatched.

The chain couples TRBV28 to TRBJ1-1; D call uncertain. Trimming removed 8 bases from V and 7 bases from J, with 11 bases in between. This CDR3 has 11 amino acids. Germline V lookup: CDR1 MDHEN, CDR2 SYDVKM. The CDR3 DNA reads TGTGCCAGCTTAAGTCTCGGTGAAGCTTTCTTT. Its protein product is CASLSLGEAFF.

This clone was found once. J is TRBJ1-2 and V is TRBV6-5, with 9 bases identical to TRBD1. CDR3 size: 14 residues. V lost 5 bases and J lost 4; bases outside the gene matches: 5. Germline CDR1 and CDR2: MNHEY and SVGAGI. The DNA for the CDR3 is TGTGCCAGCAGTGAAGGACAGGGGAGCTATGGCTACACCTTC. This encodes CASSEGQGSYGYTF.

The V and J genes are TRBV5-1 and TRBJ2-2; 9 bases line up with TRBD1. Germline assignment: CDR1 SGHRS and CDR2 YFSETQ. This CDR3 is built from 16 residues. V dropped 0 bases and J dropped 2; count of bases not matched to a gene: 2. DNA for the CDR3: TGCGCCAGCAGCTTGGAGGGACAGGGAAACACCGGGGAGCTGTTTTTT. Translated: CASSLEGQGNTGELFF.

The chain carries TRBV7-2 and TRBJ2-1, with TRBD2 identical over 7 bases. CDR3 length equals 17 residues. V gave up 5 bases and J gave up 2 bases; unmatched junction bases: 12. The germline V gene encodes CDR1 SGHTA and CDR2 FQGNSA. The CDR3 DNA follows: TGTGCCAGCAGCGGGAGGGGCCCTAGCGACGCCTACAATGAGCAGTTCTTC. Protein: CASSGRGPSDAYNEQFF.

The V and J genes are TRBV28 and TRBJ2-7; TRBD1 agrees at 9 bases. CDR3 length equals 15 residues. Germline CDR1 MDHEN, CDR2 SYDVKM. Losses at the gene ends were 2 bases for V and 1 base for J; bases not matched to a gene: 3. CDR3 protein: CASSLRTGDSYEQYF. CDR3 DNA: TGTGCCAGCAGTTTAAGGACAGGGGATTCCTACGAGCAGTACTTC. Drawing the rest from reference TRBV28 and TRBJ2-7, the complete variable domain is DVKVTQSSRYLVKRTGEKVFLECVQDMDHENMFWYRQDPGLGLRLIYFSYDVKMKEKGDIPEGYSVSREKKERFSLILESASTNQTSMYLCASSLRTGDSYEQYFGPGTRLTVT.

The chain employs TRBV7-9 and TRBJ1-1; 7 nucleotides match TRBD1. The CDR3 has 13 residues. Germline CDR1 reads SEHNR; CDR2 reads FQNEAQ (reference sequence). V trimming: 2 bases; J trimming: 5 bases; junction bases outside the gene matches: 2. The CDR3 sequence is CASSLTTGTEAFF. The CDR3, as DNA: TGTGCCAGCAGCTTAACGACAGGGACTGAAGCTTTCTTT.

The rearrangement links TRBV25-1 to TRBJ1-1, with D uncertain. V lost 10 bases and J lost 0, with 12 bases in between. In germline, CDR1 is MGHDK, CDR2 SYGVNS. The CDR3 extends over 13 amino acids. CDR3 in amino acids: CATVTEMNTEAFF. CDR3 nucleotides: TGTGCCACCGTCACGGAGATGAACACTGAAGCTTTCTTT.

The chain carries TRBV15 and TRBJ2-3, with 8 bases lining up with TRBD2. The V segment lost 4 bases and the J segment 4 bases; nucleotides outside the gene matches: 10. CDR1 and CDR2 (germline): LNHNV, YYDKDF (reference sequence). The CDR3 totals 16 residues. The CDR3 bases are TGTGCCACCAGCAAATATGGCAGCGGGAGTTCAGATACGCAGTATTTT. Protein sequence: CATSKYGSGSSDTQYF.

Turning to this clone: Other nucleotide sequences from this sample produce the same CDR3. The chain uses TRBV5-6 and TRBJ1-4, with D unclear. Trimming cost V 5 bases and J 4 bases, with 12 bases left between them. The CDR3 totals 14 residues. Germline V CDR1 and CDR2: SGHDT, YYEEEE. CDR3 amino acids: CASSLIGDNEKLFF. For the CDR3, the DNA is TGTGCCAGCAGTTTGATCGGGGATAATGAAAAACTGTTTTTT. Drawing the rest from reference TRBV5-6 and TRBJ1-4, the complete variable domain is DAGVTQSPTHLIKTRGQQVTLRCSPKSGHDTVSWYQQALGQGPQFIFQYYEEEERQRGNFPDRFSGHQFPNYSSELNVNALLLGDSALYLCASSLIGDNEKLFFGSGTQLSVL.

The chain has TRBV7-9 and TRBJ2-1; D is ambiguous. Germline CDR1 SEHNR, CDR2 FQNEAQ (reference sequence). V was pared by 5 bases and J by 5 bases, with 10 bases between. The CDR3 consists of 13 residues. The CDR3 nucleotides read TGTGCCAGCAGCGCTACAGTCGACAATGAGCAGTTCTTC. Protein sequence: CASSATVDNEQFF.

The table lists this clone with a count of one. V usage is TRBV2 and J usage is TRBJ2-1, with 7 bases matching TRBD1. J gave up 15 bases and V 6 bases, and 11 bases lay outside the gene matches. This CDR3 region has 12 residues. Germline V CDR1 and CDR2: SNHLY, FYNNEI. The CDR3, as DNA: TGTGCCAGCAGAGACGACAGGGCTAAGGGGTTCTTC. As protein: CASRDDRAKGFF.

The V gene is TRBV27, the J gene TRBJ2-1; the D is unclear. Trimming removed 6 bases at V and 0 bases at J, with 12 bases between. Per germline, CDR1 MNHEY and CDR2 SMNVEV (reference sequence). The CDR3 spans 15 residues. The CDR3 DNA reads as TGTGCCAGCAGCGATTTTAAGAGCTCCTACAATGAGCAGTTCTTC. Protein product: CASSDFKSSYNEQFF.

The rearrangement uses TRBV7-9 and TRBJ2-1; 8 positions match TRBD2. The V and J ends lost 6 bases and 6 bases, in that order; junction bases with no gene match: 4. The CDR3 covers 13 residues. Germline V gene lookup returns CDR1 SEHNR and CDR2 FQNEAQ (reference sequence). CDR3 loop: CASRTGTSNEQFF. Written as DNA, the CDR3 is TGTGCCAGCAGGACCGGGACTAGCAATGAGCAGTTCTTC.

The chain combines TRBV15 with TRBJ2-3; possibly TRBD1 for D (6 bases). The CDR3 spans 16 residues. Trimming shortened V by 4 bases and J by 0 bases, and 14 bases separated the two germline ends. Germline CDR1 and CDR2: LNHNV and YYDKDF (reference sequence). DNA for the CDR3: TGTGCCACCAGCATGCCACAGGGATTCAGCACAGATACGCAGTATTTT. Its translation is CATSMPQGFSTDTQYF.